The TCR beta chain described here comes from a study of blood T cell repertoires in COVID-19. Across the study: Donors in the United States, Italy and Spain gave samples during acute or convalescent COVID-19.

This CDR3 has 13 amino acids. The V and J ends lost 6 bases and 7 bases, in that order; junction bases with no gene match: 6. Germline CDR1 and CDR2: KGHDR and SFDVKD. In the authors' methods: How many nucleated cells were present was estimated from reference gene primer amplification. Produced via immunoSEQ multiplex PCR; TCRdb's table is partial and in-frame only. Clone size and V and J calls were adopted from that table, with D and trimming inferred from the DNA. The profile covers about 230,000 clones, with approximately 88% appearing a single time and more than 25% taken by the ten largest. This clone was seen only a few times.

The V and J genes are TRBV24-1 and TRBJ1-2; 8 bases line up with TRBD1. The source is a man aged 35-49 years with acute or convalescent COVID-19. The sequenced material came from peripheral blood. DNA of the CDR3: TGTGCCACCAGTCAGGGGGCGACCTTTGGCTACACCTTC. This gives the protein CATSQGATFGYTF.